The 20 T cell receptor beta chains reported below all come from one sample, sequenced in a study of CD4 T cells in relation to SARS-CoV-2 and coronaviruses. Their recognized antigens are unknown. Repertoires were generated with immunoSEQ multiplex PCR, while TCRdb's copy carries only in-frame clones and drops some. The sample lists around 30,000 clones; about four fifths were seen once. Sequencing used memory CD4+ T cells from PBMCs, cultured in vitro. All receptors come from an adult with COVID-19.

This chain links TRBV28 with TRBJ2-7, with 7 nucleotides matching TRBD1. J gave up 0 bases and V 5 bases, and 13 bases lay outside the gene matches. Germline lookup yields CDR1 MDHEN and CDR2 SYDVKM. CDR3 length: 17 amino acids. In DNA form, the CDR3 reads TGTGCCAGCAGTCGCTTGACGTGGGACAGTAGCTCCTACGAGCAGTACTTC. It yields the protein CASSRLTWDSSSYEQYF.

The genes are TRBV7-2 and TRBJ2-7, with 9 bases aligning to TRBD1. This CDR3 region has 14 residues. V lost 6 bases and J lost 2; bases outside the gene matches: 5. Germline assignment: CDR1 SGHTA and CDR2 FQGNSA. CDR3 loop: CASSFGTGTYEQYF. CDR3 in DNA: TGTGCCAGCAGTTTCGGGACAGGGACCTACGAGCAGTACTTC.

The chain has TRBV6-1 and TRBJ1-2; no firm D call. Trimming cost V 6 bases and J 8 bases, with 13 bases left between them. The CDR3 is 12 residues long. Germline loops: CDR1 MNHNS, CDR2 SASEGT. CDR3 protein: CASRLTRRGYTF. CDR3 bases: TGTGCCAGCAGGCTGACCCGCCGGGGCTACACCTTC.

This chain uses TRBV6-6 with TRBJ2-7, with no clear D. Trimming cost V 7 bases and J 0 bases, with 13 bases left between them. The CDR3 sequence is 14 residues long. CDR1 and CDR2 from the germline V gene are MNHNY and SVGAGI (reference sequence). The CDR3 DNA follows: TGTGCCAGCAACTCCCACTACGGCTCCTACGAGCAGTACTTC. It is translated as CASNSHYGSYEQYF.

This clone was seen a single time. CDR3 loop: CASSRLREFGTDTQYF. CDR3 nucleotide sequence: TGTGCCAGCAGCAGACTGCGGGAGTTTGGCACAGATACGCAGTATTTT. This chain joins TRBV4-2 and TRBJ2-3; 7 bases align to TRBD2. Per the germline V gene, CDR1 is LGHNA and CDR2 is YNFKEQ. The length of the CDR3 is 16 residues. The ends lost 5 bases at V and 1 base at J; junction bases unmatched: 9.

The V gene is TRBV9, the J gene TRBJ1-6; the match to TRBD1 covers 7 bases. J lost 10 bases, V lost 6 bases, and 13 bases had no gene match. This CDR3 region has 15 residues. Germline V CDR1 and CDR2: SGDLS, YYNGEE. The CDR3 spells CASTSSGQGDSPLHF. In DNA form, the CDR3 reads TGTGCCAGCACCTCTAGTGGGCAGGGGGACTCACCCCTCCACTTT.

The gene calls are TRBV4-1 and TRBJ2-1; TRBD1 matches at 10 bases. CDR3 length: 18 amino acids. The junction had 14 bases not matched to a gene; V was cut back by 0 bases and J by 9 bases. CDR1 and CDR2 from the germline V gene are MGHRA and YSYEKL. CDR3 region: CASSQDQPPGQGWSEQFF. CDR3 in DNA: TGCGCCAGCAGCCAAGATCAACCACCGGGACAGGGGTGGAGTGAGCAGTTCTTC.

CDR3 sequence reads: CASSLLQGRGTRLYNEQFF. The CDR3 nucleotides are TGTGCCAGCAGTTTATTACAGGGGCGGGGAACTCGATTATACAATGAGCAGTTCTTC. V is TRBV27 and J is TRBJ2-1; a weak D match, TRBD1 (7 bases). V dropped 1 base and J dropped 4 bases, with 23 bases sitting between them. Looked up from germline, CDR1 is MNHEY and CDR2 is SMNVEV (reference sequence). This CDR3 contains 19 residues.

This clone was seen more than once but under ten times. V usage is TRBV27 and J usage is TRBJ2-2; D remains unclear. CDR3 size: 13 residues. The V gene lost 2 bases and the J gene lost 3 bases, with 4 bases spanning the gap. Germline V gives CDR1 MNHEY, CDR2 SMNVEV (reference sequence). The CDR3 region is CASSLEYTGELFF. For the CDR3, the DNA is TGTGCCAGCAGTTTAGAGTACACCGGGGAGCTGTTTTTT.

This clone was observed a handful of times. The V call is TRBV5-4, the J call TRBJ2-3; 7 bases line up with TRBD2. Losses at the gene ends were 4 bases for V and 1 base for J; bases not matched to a gene: 6. From germline, CDR1 is SGHNT and CDR2 YYREEE (reference sequence). This CDR3 region has 15 residues. The CDR3 region is CASSPGLVGTDTQYF. CDR3 in DNA: TGTGCCAGCAGCCCCGGACTAGTTGGCACAGATACGCAGTATTTT.

The rearrangement uses TRBV6-6 and TRBJ2-7, with D possibly TRBD2 on 5 matching bases. The V gene lost 6 bases and the J gene lost 0 bases, with 12 bases spanning the gap. CDR1 and CDR2 from the germline V gene are MNHNY and SVGAGI (reference sequence). The CDR3 covers 14 residues. The DNA for the CDR3 is TGTGCCAGCAGCAGGACTGAAAGCTCCTACGAGCAGTACTTC. Residues: CASSRTESSYEQYF.

The chain uses TRBV7-8 and TRBJ2-3; D is unclear. CDR3 size: 12 residues. Germline V lookup: CDR1 SGHVS, CDR2 FQNEAQ. With 5 bases removed from V and 11 bases from J, the gap between germline ends came to 14 bases. The CDR3 is CASSRSRVKQYF. The CDR3 nucleotides are TGTGCCAGCAGCCGATCTAGGGTGAAGCAGTATTTT.

This chain links TRBV5-1 with TRBJ1-5, with D possibly matching TRBD1 (6 bases). Trimming cost V 4 bases and J 6 bases, with 17 bases left between them. The CDR3 contains 15 residues. The germline CDR1 and CDR2 sequences are SGHRS and YFSETQ. The DNA for the CDR3 is TGCGCCAGCAGCATAGGGGGGGGAGAGGGTCAGCCCCAGCATTTT. Its translation is CASSIGGGEGQPQHF.

The chain links TRBV5-1 to TRBJ2-3; TRBD2 matches 7 bases. CDR3 length equals 14 residues. Germline trimming cut 7 bases from V and 2 bases from J; bases unmatched to any gene: 7. CDR1 is SGHRS and CDR2 is YFSETQ in the germline V gene. CDR3 in amino acids: CASHQGLITDTQYF. The CDR3 DNA reads as TGCGCCAGCCACCAGGGACTAATCACAGATACGCAGTATTTT.

V usage is TRBV3-1 (or the pseudogene TRBV3-2) and J usage is TRBJ2-1; 15 positions agree with TRBD2. CDR1 LGHDT and CDR2 YNNKEL come from the germline V gene (reference sequence). The V and J ends lost 5 bases and 15 bases, in that order; junction bases with no gene match: 8. This CDR3 comprises 14 residues. The CDR3 DNA follows: TGTGCCAGCAGCTACGGACTAGCGGGAGGGCGACTGTTCTTC. It is translated as CASSYGLAGGRLFF.

V gene TRBV7-2 combines with J gene TRBJ1-6, with D maybe TRBD1 (5 bases). V was shortened by 5 bases and J by 0 bases, with 11 bases between the two germline ends. There are 16 residues in the CDR3. The V gene's germline CDR1 is SGHTA and CDR2 FQGNSA. CDR3 nucleotides: TGTGCCAGCAGCGCCGGGGGGAGCTCCTATAATTCACCCCTCCACTTT. Its protein product is CASSAGGSSYNSPLHF.

CDR3 region: CASSPGQGARYTQYF. CDR3 bases: TGTGCCAGCAGCCCGGGACAGGGGGCGCGATATACGCAGTATTTT. The rearrangement joins TRBV6-5 to TRBJ2-3; 12 nucleotides align to TRBD1. The CDR3 extends over 15 amino acids. Looked up from germline, CDR1 is MNHEY and CDR2 is SVGAGI. Losses at the gene ends were 6 bases for V and 7 bases for J; bases not matched to a gene: 8.

The genes are TRBV11-2 and TRBJ1-1; D gene uncertain. The CDR3 runs 14 residues. Germline V gene sequence: CDR1 SGHAT, CDR2 FQNNGV. The ends were cut back, 5 bases at V and 7 bases at J, with 17 bases in the middle. CDR3 residues: CASSPLVAVHEAFF. DNA of the CDR3: TGTGCCAGCAGCCCACTAGTAGCAGTCCATGAAGCTTTCTTT. The full variable domain, completed using reference TRBV11-2 and TRBJ1-1, is EAGVAQSPRYKIIEKRQSVAFWCNPISGHATLYWYQQILGQGPKLLIQFQNNGVVDDSQLPKDRFSAERLKGVDSTLKIQPAKLEDSAVYLCASSPLVAVHEAFFGQGTRLTVV.

The chain uses TRBV28 and TRBJ2-5, with 8 bases lining up with TRBD2. CDR3 length: 14 amino acids. The germline V gene encodes CDR1 MDHEN and CDR2 SYDVKM. V was clipped by 2 bases and J by 4 bases; unmatched bases: 3. The CDR3 nucleotides are TGTGCCAGCAGTTTAGAGAGCGGGAGAGAGACCCAGTACTTC. This codes for CASSLESGRETQYF. Based on the CDR3 plus reference TRBV28 and TRBJ2-5, the full variable domain is DVKVTQSSRYLVKRTGEKVFLECVQDMDHENMFWYRQDPGLGLRLIYFSYDVKMKEKGDIPEGYSVSREKKERFSLILESASTNQTSMYLCASSLESGRETQYFGPGTRLLVL.

This chain links TRBV2 with TRBJ2-4; D unresolved. Trimming cost V 2 bases and J 6 bases, with 11 bases left between them. There are 14 residues in the CDR3. The germline CDR1 and CDR2 sequences are SNHLY and FYNNEI. The CDR3 DNA is TGTGCCAGCAGTGAACATCAGAACGGAAACATTCAGTACTTC. It yields the protein CASSEHQNGNIQYF.